These T cell receptor beta chains were read from a single sample in a study of shared clonotypes between healthy human individuals. TCRdb's table, derived via immunoSEQ multiplex PCR, lists solely in-frame clones and lacks some. The table lists roughly 1,000,000 clones, approximately 80% of them singletons. The sequenced sample consisted of memory CD4+ T cells from PBMCs. The origin of the receptors is a man aged 18 to 30 in good health. Some clones in this sample may be carry-over from other donors' samples. The conserved cysteine and the conserved F or W are not part of the CDR3 here. Each record gives: J gene, V gene, CDR3 protein.

TRBJ2-5,TRBV15,ATSRDDSGPQETQY
TRBJ2-7,TRBV4-2,ASSLRDYASYEQY
TRBJ2-1,TRBV5-4,ASSHPGTSGRALLNNEQF
TRBJ2-7,TRBV11-2,ASSLRLADVYEQY
TRBJ2-3,TRBV15,ATSRDRSSGQGTQY
TRBJ2-7,TRBV7-9,ASSQTRRVGSEQY
TRBJ2-5,TRBV5-8,ASSKATGRQETQY
TRBJ2-3,TRBV10-1,ASRMITLAETDTQY
TRBJ1-1,TRBV2,ASSPGVTEAF
TRBJ1-2,TRBV4-3,ASSQDQGAGAVYGYT
TRBJ1-2,TRBV28,ASIPTGNYGYT
TRBJ1-3,TRBV2,ATYRGNTIY
TRBJ2-2,TRBV5-6,ASSLGLGGATGELF
TRBJ2-7,TRBV6-1,ASTTRTAYEQY
TRBJ2-1,TRBV13,ASSLIPRDYNEQF
TRBJ2-5,TRBV5-1,ASSSLGPRTEETQY
TRBJ2-3,TRBV7-6,ASSLGVNTFTDTQY
TRBJ2-6,TRBV7-7,ASSIGTGANVLT
TRBJ2-7,TRBV7-3,ASSLSGTGAYEQY
TRBJ2-5,TRBV27,ASRLWTGSETQY
TRBJ1-5,TRBV5-1,ASRPEDRGSLVGNQPQH
TRBJ2-7,TRBV27,ASSLSPGSYEQY
TRBJ2-7,TRBV10-3,AISESKVTYEQY